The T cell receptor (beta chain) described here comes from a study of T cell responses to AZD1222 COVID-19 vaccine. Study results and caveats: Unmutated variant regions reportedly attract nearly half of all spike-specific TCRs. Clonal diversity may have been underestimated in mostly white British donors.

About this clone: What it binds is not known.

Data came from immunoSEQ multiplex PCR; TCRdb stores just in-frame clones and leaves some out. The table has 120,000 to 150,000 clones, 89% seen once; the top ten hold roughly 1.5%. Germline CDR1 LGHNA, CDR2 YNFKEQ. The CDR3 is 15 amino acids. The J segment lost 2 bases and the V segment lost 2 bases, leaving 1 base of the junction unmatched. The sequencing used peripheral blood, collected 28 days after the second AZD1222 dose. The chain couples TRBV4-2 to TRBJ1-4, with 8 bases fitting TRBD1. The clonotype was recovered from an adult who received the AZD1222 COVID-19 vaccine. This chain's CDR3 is CASSQRQGTNEKLFF. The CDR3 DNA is TGTGCCAGCAGCCAAAGACAGGGGACTAATGAAAAACTGTTTTTT.